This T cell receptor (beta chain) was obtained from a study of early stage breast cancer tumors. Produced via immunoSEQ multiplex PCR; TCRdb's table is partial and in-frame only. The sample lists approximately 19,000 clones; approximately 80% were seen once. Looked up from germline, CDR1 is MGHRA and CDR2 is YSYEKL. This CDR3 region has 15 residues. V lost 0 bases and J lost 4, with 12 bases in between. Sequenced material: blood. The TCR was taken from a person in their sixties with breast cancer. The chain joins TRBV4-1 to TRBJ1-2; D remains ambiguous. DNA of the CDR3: TGCGCCAGCAGCCAAGATCTGGCAGCCAGCTATGGCTACACCTTC. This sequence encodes CASSQDLAASYGYTF.